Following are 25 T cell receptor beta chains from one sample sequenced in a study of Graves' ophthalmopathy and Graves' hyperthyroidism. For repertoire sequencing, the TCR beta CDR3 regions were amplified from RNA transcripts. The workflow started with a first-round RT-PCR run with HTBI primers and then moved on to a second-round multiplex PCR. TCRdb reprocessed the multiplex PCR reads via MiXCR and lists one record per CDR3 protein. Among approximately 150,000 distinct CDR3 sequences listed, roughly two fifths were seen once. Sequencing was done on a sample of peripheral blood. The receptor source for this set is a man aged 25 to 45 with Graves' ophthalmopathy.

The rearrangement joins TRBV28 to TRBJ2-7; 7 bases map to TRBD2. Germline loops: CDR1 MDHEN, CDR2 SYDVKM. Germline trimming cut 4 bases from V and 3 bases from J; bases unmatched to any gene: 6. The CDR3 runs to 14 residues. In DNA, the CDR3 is TGTGCCAGCAGTTCGAGCGGGATCTACTACGAGCAGTACTTC. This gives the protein CASSSSGIYYEQYF.

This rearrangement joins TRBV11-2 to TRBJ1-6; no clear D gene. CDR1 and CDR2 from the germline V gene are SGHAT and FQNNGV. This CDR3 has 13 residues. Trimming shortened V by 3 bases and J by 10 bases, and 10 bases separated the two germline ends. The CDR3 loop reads CASSFDRPSPLHF. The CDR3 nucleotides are TGTGCCAGCAGCTTCGACCGGCCCTCACCCCTCCACTTT.

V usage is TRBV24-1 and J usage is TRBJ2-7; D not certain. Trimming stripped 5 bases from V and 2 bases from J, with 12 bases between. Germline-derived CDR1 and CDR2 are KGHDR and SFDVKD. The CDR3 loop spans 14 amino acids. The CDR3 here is CATSGARAPYEQYF. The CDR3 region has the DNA TGTGCCACCAGTGGAGCCAGAGCACCCTACGAGCAGTACTTC.

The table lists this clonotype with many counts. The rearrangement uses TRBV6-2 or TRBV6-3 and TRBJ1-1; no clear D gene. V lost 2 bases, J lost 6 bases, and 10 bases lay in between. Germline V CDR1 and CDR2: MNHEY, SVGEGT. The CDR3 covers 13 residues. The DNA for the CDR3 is TGTGCCAGCAGTTACAAGACTTGGGCTGAAGCTTTCTTT. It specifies CASSYKTWAEAFF.

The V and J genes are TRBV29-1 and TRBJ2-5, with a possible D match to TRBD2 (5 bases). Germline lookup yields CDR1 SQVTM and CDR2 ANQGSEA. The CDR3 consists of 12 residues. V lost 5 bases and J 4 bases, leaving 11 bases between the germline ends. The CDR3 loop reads CSVLLGRETQYF. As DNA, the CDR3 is TGCAGCGTTCTTTTAGGGAGAGAGACCCAGTACTTC. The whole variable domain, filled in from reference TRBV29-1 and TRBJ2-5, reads SAVISQKPSRDICQRGTSLTIQCQVDSQVTMMFWYRQQPGQSLTLIATANQGSEATYESGFVIDKFPISRPNLTFSTLTVSNMSPEDSSIYLCSVLLGRETQYFGPGTRLLVL.

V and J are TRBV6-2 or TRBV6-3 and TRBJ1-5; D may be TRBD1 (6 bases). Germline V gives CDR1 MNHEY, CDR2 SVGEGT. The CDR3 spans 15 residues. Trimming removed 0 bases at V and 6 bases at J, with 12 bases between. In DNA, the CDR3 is TGTGCCAGCAGTTACTCGGGGGGCGCGGGTCAGCCCCAGCATTTT. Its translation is CASSYSGGAGQPQHF.

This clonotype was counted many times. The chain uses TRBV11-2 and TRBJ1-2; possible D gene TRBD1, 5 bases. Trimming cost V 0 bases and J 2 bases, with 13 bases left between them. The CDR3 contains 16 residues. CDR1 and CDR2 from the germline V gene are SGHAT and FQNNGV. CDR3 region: CASSLEGARANYGYTF. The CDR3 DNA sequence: TGTGCCAGCAGCTTAGAAGGGGCCAGGGCGAACTATGGCTACACCTTC.

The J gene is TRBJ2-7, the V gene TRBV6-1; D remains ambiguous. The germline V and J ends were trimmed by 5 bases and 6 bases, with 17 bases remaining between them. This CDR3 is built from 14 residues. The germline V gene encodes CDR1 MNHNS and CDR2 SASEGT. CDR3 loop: CASSPYLSGSEQYF. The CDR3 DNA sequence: TGTGCCAGCAGTCCTTACCTGTCCGGAAGCGAGCAGTACTTC.

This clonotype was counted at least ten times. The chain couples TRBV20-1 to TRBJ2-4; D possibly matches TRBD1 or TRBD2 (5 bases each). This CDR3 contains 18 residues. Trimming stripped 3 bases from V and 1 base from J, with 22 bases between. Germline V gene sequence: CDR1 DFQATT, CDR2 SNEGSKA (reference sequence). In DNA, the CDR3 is TGCAGTGCTAGGGGGGACGCGCTTGGTGGTGGGGCCAAAAACATTCAGTACTTC. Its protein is CSARGDALGGGAKNIQYF.

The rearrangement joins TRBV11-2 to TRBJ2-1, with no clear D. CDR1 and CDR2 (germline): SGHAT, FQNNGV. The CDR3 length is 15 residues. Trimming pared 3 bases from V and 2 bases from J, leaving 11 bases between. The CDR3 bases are TGTGCCAGCAGCTTTGTCCGGGCCACCTACAATGAGCAGTTCTTC. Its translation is CASSFVRATYNEQFF.

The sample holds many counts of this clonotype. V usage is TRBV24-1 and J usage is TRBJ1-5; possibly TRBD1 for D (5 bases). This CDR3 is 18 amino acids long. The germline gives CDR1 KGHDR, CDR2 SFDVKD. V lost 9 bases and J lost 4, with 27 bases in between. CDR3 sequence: CATAIPPGLPYPNQPQHF. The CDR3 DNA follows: TGTGCCACCGCGATTCCCCCGGGACTCCCGTACCCAAATCAGCCCCAGCATTTT.

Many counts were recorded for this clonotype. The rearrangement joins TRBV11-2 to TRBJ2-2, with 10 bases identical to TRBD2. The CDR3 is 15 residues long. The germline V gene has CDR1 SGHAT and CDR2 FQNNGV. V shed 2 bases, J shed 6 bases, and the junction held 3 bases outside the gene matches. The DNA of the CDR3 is TGTGCCAGCAGCTTAAGCACTAGCGGGGCCGGGGAGCTGTTTTTT. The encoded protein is CASSLSTSGAGELFF.

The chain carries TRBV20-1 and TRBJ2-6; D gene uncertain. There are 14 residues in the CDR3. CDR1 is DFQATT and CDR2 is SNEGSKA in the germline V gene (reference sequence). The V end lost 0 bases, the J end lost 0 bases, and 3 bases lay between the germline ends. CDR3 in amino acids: CSAREASGANVLTF. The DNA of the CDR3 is TGCAGTGCTAGAGAAGCCTCTGGGGCCAACGTCCTGACTTTC.

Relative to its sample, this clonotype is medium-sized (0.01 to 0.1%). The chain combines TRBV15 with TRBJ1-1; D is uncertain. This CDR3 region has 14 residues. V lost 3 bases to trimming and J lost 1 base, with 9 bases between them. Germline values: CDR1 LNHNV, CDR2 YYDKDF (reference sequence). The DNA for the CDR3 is TGTGCCACCAGCAGGGGCCCGGGGAACACTGAAGCTTTCTTT. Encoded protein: CATSRGPGNTEAFF. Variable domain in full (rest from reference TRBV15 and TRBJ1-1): DAMVIQNPRYQVTQFGKPVTLSCSQTLNHNVMYWYQQKSSQAPKLLFHYYDKDFNNEADTPDNFQSRRPNTSFCFLDIRSPGLGDTAMYLCATSRGPGNTEAFFGQGTRLTVV.

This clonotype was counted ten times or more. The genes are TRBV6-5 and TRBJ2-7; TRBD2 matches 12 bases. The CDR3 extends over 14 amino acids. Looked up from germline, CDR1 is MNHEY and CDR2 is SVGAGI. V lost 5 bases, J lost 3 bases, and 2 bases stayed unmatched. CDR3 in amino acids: CASSRGLAGYEQYF. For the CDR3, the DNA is TGTGCCAGCAGTAGGGGACTAGCGGGCTACGAGCAGTACTTC.

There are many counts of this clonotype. This chain's CDR3 is CSVLGGGPDQPQHF. The CDR3 DNA reads TGCAGTGTTTTAGGAGGAGGTCCGGATCAGCCCCAGCATTTT. This chain uses TRBV20-1 with TRBJ1-5; D ambiguous. This CDR3 contains 14 residues. Trimming cost V 7 bases and J 5 bases, with 18 bases left between them. The germline gives CDR1 DFQATT, CDR2 SNEGSKA (reference sequence).

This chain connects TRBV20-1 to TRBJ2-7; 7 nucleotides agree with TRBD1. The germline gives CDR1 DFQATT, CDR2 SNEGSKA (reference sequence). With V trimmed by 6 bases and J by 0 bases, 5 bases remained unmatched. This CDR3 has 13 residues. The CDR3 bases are TGCAGTGCCGAAGGACAGGCCTCCTACGAGCAGTACTTC. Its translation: CSAEGQASYEQYF.

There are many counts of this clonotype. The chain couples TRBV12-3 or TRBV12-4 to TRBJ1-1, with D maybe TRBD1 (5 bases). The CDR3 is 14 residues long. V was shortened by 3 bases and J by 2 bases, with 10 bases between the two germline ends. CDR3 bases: TGTGCCAGCAGTTTGAGGGGCCCAAACACTGAAGCTTTCTTT. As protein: CASSLRGPNTEAFF.

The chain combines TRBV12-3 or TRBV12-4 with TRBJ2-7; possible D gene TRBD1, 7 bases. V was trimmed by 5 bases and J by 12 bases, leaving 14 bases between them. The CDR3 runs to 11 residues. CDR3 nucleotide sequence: TGTGCCAGCAGTCACGACAGGGAGGTGTACTTC. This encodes CASSHDREVYF.

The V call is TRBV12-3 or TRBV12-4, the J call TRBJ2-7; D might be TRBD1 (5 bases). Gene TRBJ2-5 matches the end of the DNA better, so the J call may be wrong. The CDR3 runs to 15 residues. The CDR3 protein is CASSPMQGRLETQYF. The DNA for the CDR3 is TGTGCCAGCAGTCCCATGCAGGGCCGATTGGAGACCCAGTACTTC.

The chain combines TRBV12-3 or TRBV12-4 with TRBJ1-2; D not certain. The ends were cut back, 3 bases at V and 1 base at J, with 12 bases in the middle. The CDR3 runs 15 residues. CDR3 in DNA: TGTGCCAGCAGTTTGGCTGGGCCCTTTAACTATGGCTACACCTTC. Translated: CASSLAGPFNYGYTF.

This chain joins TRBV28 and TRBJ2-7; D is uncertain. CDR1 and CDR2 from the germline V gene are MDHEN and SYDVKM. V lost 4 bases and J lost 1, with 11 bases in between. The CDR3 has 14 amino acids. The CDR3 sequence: CASSSAGDSYEQYF. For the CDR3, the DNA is TGTGCCAGCAGTTCCGCAGGAGATTCCTACGAGCAGTACTTC.

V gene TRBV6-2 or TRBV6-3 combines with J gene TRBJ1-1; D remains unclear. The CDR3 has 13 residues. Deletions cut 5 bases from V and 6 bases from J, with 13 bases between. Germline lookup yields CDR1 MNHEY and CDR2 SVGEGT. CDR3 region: CASSDTNVAEAFF. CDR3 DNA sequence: TGTGCCAGCAGTGATACGAACGTCGCTGAAGCTTTCTTT.

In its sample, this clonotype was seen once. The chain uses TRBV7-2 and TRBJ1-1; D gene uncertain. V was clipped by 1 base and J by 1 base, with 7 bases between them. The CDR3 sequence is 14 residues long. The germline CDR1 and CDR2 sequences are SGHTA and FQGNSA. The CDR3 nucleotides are TGTGCCAGCAGCTTAGTAGTACCGAACACTGAAGCTTTCTTT. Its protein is CASSLVVPNTEAFF.

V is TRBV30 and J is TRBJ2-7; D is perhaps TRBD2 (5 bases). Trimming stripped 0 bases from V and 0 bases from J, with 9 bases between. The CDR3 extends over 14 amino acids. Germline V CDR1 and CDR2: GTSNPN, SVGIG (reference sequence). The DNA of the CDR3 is TGTGCCTGGAGTGTACCAGGACTCTCCTACGAGCAGTACTTC. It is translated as CAWSVPGLSYEQYF.